This entry lists 29 T cell receptor delta chains sequenced from one sample in a study of gamma-delta chains in newborns, infants, children. TCRdb reran clone calling via CATT on the reads. The table records roughly 4,200 delta-chain clones, 14% to 15% of them present only once. Sequencing was carried out using blood. The receptors originated from a child who was a newborn, infant or young child, either healthy, febrile or measles-vaccinated (not recorded which).

The assigned J gene is TRDJ3, but the V gene is uncalled; TRDD3 is the table's D call, not checked against the DNA. CDR3 length equals 17 residues. CDR3 loop: CACEQGYAVWDTRQMFF. The CDR3 DNA follows: TGTGCCTGTGAACAGGGATACGCAGTCTGGGACACCCGACAGATGTTTTTC.

With regard to this clone: The amino acid sequence in TCRdb belongs to a much larger clone and departs from this DNA's translation at residue 4, likely a sequencing read error; the sequence shown is translated from the DNA. This rearrangement joins TRDV2 to TRDJ3, with 12 bases aligning to TRDD3. J lost 0 bases, V lost 5 bases, and 7 bases had no gene match. The germline CDR1 and CDR2 sequences are GEAIGNYY and EKD. CDR3 length: 19 amino acids. For the CDR3, the DNA is TGTGCCTGTGGCACTGTACTGGGGGATACCTCCTGGGACACCCGACAGATGTTTTTC. This sequence encodes CACGTVLGDTSWDTRQMFF.

There are a few counts of this clone. The TCRdb record carries a much larger clone's protein, which differs from this DNA's translation at residue 9; a read error is the likely cause, and the protein listed here is the DNA translation. The J gene is TRDJ1, the V gene TRDV2, with D possibly TRDD3 on 5 matching bases. V dropped 4 bases and J dropped 1 base, with 24 bases sitting between them. From germline, CDR1 is GEAIGNYY and CDR2 EKD. The CDR3 consists of 18 residues. The CDR3 region has the DNA TGTGCCTGTGAGATGATAAAGGGGACACGTAAAAGCACCGATAAACTCATCTTT. Residues: CACEMIKGTRKSTDKLIF.

The V gene corresponds to TRDV1; no J gene was called; the table's D call, TRDD3, was not checked against the DNA. In germline, CDR1 is TSWWSYY, CDR2 QGS. The CDR3 is made up of 25 amino acids. The CDR3, as DNA: TGTGCTAGTGGGGCCACGGCGGCCGCTTGCCCCGAAAGAGCGGGGGGATACATGAGCACCGATAACATCATCTTT. Encoded protein: CASGATAAACPERAGGYMSTDNIIF.

The sample holds a few counts of this clone. Possible read error: a much larger clone is one base away. This same CDR3 is encoded by further DNA sequences in the sample. This rearrangement joins TRDV2 to TRDJ1, with 7 bases matching TRDD3. The germline V gene has CDR1 GEAIGNYY and CDR2 EKD. The CDR3 loop spans 16 amino acids. CDR3: CACDSLVGDYTDKLIF. The DNA for the CDR3 is TGTGCCTGTGACTCCCTCGTGGGGGACTACACCGATAAACTTATCTTT.

This clone was counted a few times. For this DNA, TCRdb reports the protein of a much larger clone, which diverges at residue 6, most likely from a read error; the protein presented here is translated directly from the DNA. V gene TRDV2 was called; the J gene was not; TRDD3 reflects the table's D call only, with no check against the DNA. Looked up from germline, CDR1 is GEAIGNYY and CDR2 is EKD. There are 17 residues in the CDR3. CDR3 DNA: TGTGCCTGTGACTCAATTACTCGGGGGCGTAGAACCGATAAACCCATCTTT. It encodes CACDSITRGRRTDKPIF.

No J gene call was made, and the V gene is TRDV1. This CDR3 is 12 amino acids long. The germline gives CDR1 TSWWSYY, CDR2 QGS. The DNA of the CDR3 is TGTGCTCTTGGGGAAAGACGTCCGAGTCTCATCTTT. Encoded protein: CALGERRPSLIF.

On this clone itself: One junction end disagrees with the germline gene, perhaps due to a read error. The CDR3 coding sequence is TGTGCATGTGACACCATACTGGGGGATCGCCCTGGGGGATCCAGCTCCAGGGACACCCGACAGATGTTTTTC. It codes for CACDTILGDRPGGSSSRDTRQMFF. This sequence joins TRDV2 and TRDJ3, with 10 bases that match TRDD3. TCRdb offers no J gene call, so here the DNA was matched to germline to obtain one. The germline CDR1 and CDR2 sequences are GEAIGNYY and EKD. CDR3 size: 24 residues.

A few counts support this clone. TCRdb has a much larger clone's protein, which differs at residue 12 from the translation of this DNA, likely because of a read error; what is shown is the protein translated from the DNA. The sample contains more than one DNA sequence encoding this CDR3. The chain links TRDV2 to TRDJ3; a weak D match, TRDD3 (6 bases). The length of the CDR3 is 18 residues. Germline V lookup: CDR1 GEAIGNYY, CDR2 EKD. CDR3 coding DNA: TGTGCCTGTGACACGGTAGGGGAGAGCTCCTGGGGCACCCGACAGATGTTTTTC. It specifies CACDTVGESSWGTRQMFF.

Regarding this clone: A much more abundant neighbour one base away suggests this may be a read error. This rearrangement joins TRDV2 to TRDJ3; a weak D match, TRDD3 (5 bases). Germline CDR1 and CDR2: GEAIGNYY and EKD. The CDR3 has 17 amino acids. The CDR3, as DNA: TGTGCCTGTGGCACCGCAGGGGGCTCCTGGGACACCCGACAGATGTTTTTC. Translated: CACGTAGGSWDTRQMFF.

Remarks on this clone: Since a far larger clone is one base different, this is likely a read error. Other DNA sequences in the sample encode the same CDR3. This rearrangement joins TRDV2 to TRDJ1, with D perhaps matching TRDD3 (6 bases). V dropped 0 bases and J dropped 3 bases, with 10 bases sitting between them. Germline values: CDR1 GEAIGNYY, CDR2 EKD. This CDR3 has 14 residues. The CDR3 DNA follows: TGTGCCTGTGACACCGTTGGGGGGTCCGATAAACTCATCTTT. It encodes CACDTVGGSDKLIF.

This clone is medium-sized within its sample. Other DNA sequences of this sample code for an identical CDR3. The V call is TRDV2, the J call TRDJ3; possibly TRDD3 for D (5 bases). The CDR3 is made up of 18 amino acids. Germline V CDR1 and CDR2: GEAIGNYY, EKD. V lost 1 base and J lost 2, with 14 bases in between. CDR3 in amino acids: CACDTVRDGAWDTRQMFF. CDR3 nucleotides: TGTGCCTGTGACACGGTTCGGGATGGGGCCTGGGACACCCGACAGATGTTTTTC.

This clone was seen only a few times. The mismatch at residue 14 between this DNA's translation and the TCRdb protein of a much larger clone likely reflects a read error; the protein shown is translated from the DNA. The rearrangement uses TRDV2 and TRDJ2; 9 bases agree with TRDD3. Here the J gene came from matching the DNA to germline, since TCRdb omits it. CDR1 GEAIGNYY and CDR2 EKD come from the germline V gene. The CDR3 loop spans 17 amino acids. CDR3 sequence reads: CACDTVTGGALTAKLFF. For the CDR3, the DNA is TGTGCCTGTGACACCGTAACTGGGGGAGCTTTGACAGCAAAACTCTTCTTT.

Of note for this clone: TCRdb assigns this DNA the protein of a much larger clone, which departs from its translation at residue 9; this likely reflects a read error, and the protein shown comes from translating the DNA. The chain uses TRDV2 and TRDJ1; TRDD3 is a possible D gene (6 bases). V gave up 3 bases and J gave up 0 bases, with 25 bases separating them. This CDR3 is built from 19 residues. Germline loops: CDR1 GEAIGNYY, CDR2 EKD. The CDR3, as DNA: TGTGCCTGTGACCTGGTTTCTGGGGAATACGCCTCGTACACCGATAAACTCATCTTT. This sequence encodes CACDLVSGEYASYTDKLIF.

Turning to this clone: The protein TCRdb gives is from a much larger clone and does not agree with this DNA's translation at residue 6, likely a read error; the protein shown here comes from the DNA. The V gene is TRDV2, the J gene TRDJ1; possible D gene TRDD3, 5 bases. The J gene was not available in TCRdb and was assigned here by matching the DNA to germline segments. CDR1 and CDR2 (germline): GEAIGNYY, EKD. The CDR3 length is 17 residues. The V gene lost 0 bases and the J gene lost 0 bases, with 16 bases spanning the gap. CDR3 loop: CACDTGSRGPDTDKLIF. For the CDR3, the DNA is TGTGCCTGTGACACCGGAAGCCGGGGGCCCGACACCGATAAACTCATCTTT.

By frequency in the sample, this clone is large. V and J are TRDV2 and TRDJ3, with 8 bases matching TRDD3. Germline CDR1 is GEAIGNYY and CDR2 is EKD. V lost 0 bases to trimming and J lost 0 bases; unmatched junction nucleotides: 9. This CDR3 is 20 amino acids long. CDR3 loop: CACDTGTGGHSSWDTRQMFF. CDR3 DNA sequence: TGTGCCTGTGACACCGGTACTGGGGGTCACTCCTCCTGGGACACCCGACAGATGTTTTTC.

Regarding this clone: The protein that TCRdb holds for this DNA derives from a much larger clone and differs from the translated DNA at residue 3, which likely indicates a read error; the protein shown here is translated from the DNA. This chain joins TRDV2 and TRDJ3; TRDD3 matches 11 bases. The CDR3 contains 18 residues. Germline-derived CDR1 and CDR2 are GEAIGNYY and EKD. The CDR3 sequence: CASDKLGDSSWDTRQMFF. The DNA for the CDR3 is TGTGCCAGTGACAAACTGGGGGATAGCTCCTGGGACACCCGACAGATGTTTTTC.

This clone has just a few counts. A far larger clone is just one base off, so this is likely a read error. V is TRDV2 and J is TRDJ1; 7 nucleotides match TRDD3. CDR1 GEAIGNYY and CDR2 EKD come from the germline V gene. This CDR3 has 20 amino acids. The trim removed 8 bases at V and 4 bases at J, leaving 30 bases unmatched. The CDR3 sequence is CASLPLHSGTGAYRRDKLIF. The CDR3 DNA sequence: TGTGCCTCGCTTCCGCTACATTCAGGTACTGGGGCATACAGACGCGATAAACTCATCTTT.

This clone showed up just a few times. A far larger clone is one nucleotide away, so this likely arose from a read error. This chain connects TRDV2 to TRDJ1; 8 bases line up with TRDD3. From germline, CDR1 is GEAIGNYY and CDR2 EKD. This CDR3 has 14 amino acids. J was trimmed by 0 bases and V by 3 bases; bases with no gene match: 2. CDR3 residues: CACDALGDTDKLIF. CDR3 DNA sequence: TGTGCCTGTGACGCACTGGGGGACACCGATAAACTCATCTTT.

This clone is large within its sample. Other DNA sequences in the sample encode the same CDR3. The chain carries TRDV2 and TRDJ1; 8 nucleotides line up with TRDD3. The CDR3 spans 17 residues. Germline loops: CDR1 GEAIGNYY, CDR2 EKD. V lost 3 bases and J lost 0; bases outside the gene matches: 11. CDR3 DNA: TGTGCCTGTGACGTACTGGGGGGAAATATGTACACCGATAAACTCATCTTT. This gives the protein CACDVLGGNMYTDKLIF.

The chain is built from TRDV2 and TRDJ1, with D tentatively TRDD3 (6 bases). The J gene, left out of TCRdb, was set here by checking the DNA against germline. V shed 9 bases and J shed 0 bases, with 25 bases lying between them. The CDR3 is made up of 17 amino acids. Germline CDR1 is GEAIGNYY and CDR2 is EKD. CDR3 nucleotides: TGTGCCCGTCACCTAGTGGGGGGTCCTAGGTACACCGATAAACTCATCTTT. This encodes CARHLVGGPRYTDKLIF.

Worth noting for this clone: A far larger clone lies a single base away; this is likely a read error. Other DNA sequences in this sample translate to the same CDR3. CDR3: CACDTAGGSSWDTRQMFF. The CDR3 coding sequence is TGTGCCTGTGACACCGCTGGGGGTTCTTCCTGGGACACCCGGCAGATGTTTTTC. The chain has TRDV2 and TRDJ3; a weak D match, TRDD3 (7 bases). The CDR3 has 18 residues. Germline V gene sequence: CDR1 GEAIGNYY, CDR2 EKD.

This clone was found a few times. Just one base apart from a much larger clone, this may be a read error. The V gene is TRDV2, the J gene TRDJ3; 8 positions match TRDD3. The J gene comes from matching the DNA to germline here; TCRdb lacks it. Per germline, CDR1 GEAIGNYY and CDR2 EKD. The CDR3 totals 20 residues. The CDR3 nucleotides are TGTGCCTGTGACACCTGGTCTGGGGGAACCAGCTCCTGGGACACCCGAAAGATGTTTTTC. As protein: CACDTWSGGTSSWDTRKMFF.

The CDR3 bases are TGTGCCTGTGACATCCGTACCCCTAAGACTGGGGGAACCACCACCGATAAAATCATCTTT. Translated, it gives CACDIRTPKTGGTTTDKIIF. The V gene call is TRDV2, and the J gene call is absent; the table's D call, TRDD3, was not checked against the DNA. This CDR3 region has 20 residues. The germline gives CDR1 GEAIGNYY, CDR2 EKD.

Within the sample, this clone is medium-sized (0.01 to 0.1%). Within the sample, other DNA sequences also encode this same CDR3. The J gene is TRDJ3, the V gene TRDV2; 11 bases fit TRDD3. V lost 0 bases to trimming and J lost 0 bases; unmatched junction nucleotides: 12. In germline, CDR1 is GEAIGNYY, CDR2 EKD. The CDR3 is 22 amino acids. The DNA of the CDR3 is TGTGCCTGTGACACCGTTCGAGAACTGGGGGATAAGGGCTCCTGGGACACCCGACAGATGTTTTTC. Translation: CACDTVRELGDKGSWDTRQMFF.

With regard to this clone: A far more abundant clone sits one base away, making this likely a read error. V and J are TRDV2 and TRDJ3; D not certain. The CDR3 runs 20 residues. V lost 0 bases to trimming and J lost 2 bases, with 19 bases between them. Germline CDR1 and CDR2: GEAIGNYY and EKD. CDR3 sequence: CACDTVAGTQGPWDTRQMFF. DNA for the CDR3: TGTGCCTGTGACACCGTGGCTGGAACTCAGGGACCCTGGGACACCCGACAGATGTTTTTC.

This clone is large in the sample. The same CDR3 arises from other DNA sequences in this sample as well. The rearrangement joins TRDV2 to TRDJ1; 13 bases align to TRDD3. This CDR3 has 17 amino acids. The V gene's germline CDR1 is GEAIGNYY and CDR2 EKD. V lost 0 bases to trimming and J lost 0 bases; unmatched junction nucleotides: 3. CDR3 loop: CACDTLLGDTDTDKLIF. The CDR3 bases are TGTGCCTGTGACACCCTACTGGGGGATACGGACACCGATAAACTCATCTTT.

Worth noting for this clone: A read error may explain this, as a much larger clone is one base away. Other DNA variants within this sample encode the same CDR3. The rearrangement uses TRDV2 and TRDJ3; a possible D gene is TRDD3 (5 bases). The CDR3 is 18 amino acids. Deletions cut 0 bases from V and 0 bases from J, with 11 bases between. Germline V lookup: CDR1 GEAIGNYY, CDR2 EKD. CDR3 DNA sequence: TGTGCCTGTGACACCGCGGGGGTCAGCTCCTGGGACACCCGACAGATGTTTTTC. This encodes CACDTAGVSSWDTRQMFF.

This clone was detected a few times. The chain is built from TRDV2 and TRDJ3, with 13 bases that match TRDD3. The CDR3 consists of 18 residues. J was trimmed by 1 base and V by 5 bases; bases with no gene match: 4. Germline V gene data show CDR1 as GEAIGNYY and CDR2 as EKD. The CDR3 DNA reads TGTGCCTGTGGCACTGGGGGATACGCTTCCTGGGACACCCGACAGATGTTTTTC. This codes for CACGTGGYASWDTRQMFF.